The clone carrying this T cell receptor beta chain has more than one count but fewer than ten. The target antigen is unknown. Only in-frame clones appear in the TCRdb table, and some are missing; sequencing was by immunoSEQ multiplex PCR. The data hold around 510,000 clones, with approximately 94% observed a single time. The study enrolled healthy HIV-negative adults without recent acute infections or vaccinations as donors. Donors, without exception, were Caucasian adults residing in Nashville, Tennessee. The source of the sample is a study of shared clonotypes between healthy human individuals. Points from the study as a whole: Roughly 5% of naive CD4 clonotypes were shared across several donors.

Germline V gives CDR1 LNHDA, CDR2 SQIVND (reference sequence). V dropped 3 bases and J dropped 0 bases, with 9 bases sitting between them. CDR3 length: 15 residues. The clonotype was recovered from a woman in her twenties or thirties in good health. The sample comprised naive CD4+ T cells sorted from blood. The subset denotes: CD45RA+ positively selected. The chain recombines TRBV19 with TRBJ1-3; no clear D. The DNA of the CDR3 is TGTGCCAGTAGTATGTGGCAGAGCTCTGGAAACACCATATATTTT. Translating gives CASSMWQSSGNTIYF. The full variable domain, with the rest looked up from reference TRBV19 and TRBJ1-3, is DGGITQSPKYLFRKEGQNVTLSCEQNLNHDAMYWYRQDPGQGLRLIYYSQIVNDFQKGDIAEGYSVSREKKESFPLTVTSAQKNPTAFYLCASSMWQSSGNTIYFGEGSWLTVV.